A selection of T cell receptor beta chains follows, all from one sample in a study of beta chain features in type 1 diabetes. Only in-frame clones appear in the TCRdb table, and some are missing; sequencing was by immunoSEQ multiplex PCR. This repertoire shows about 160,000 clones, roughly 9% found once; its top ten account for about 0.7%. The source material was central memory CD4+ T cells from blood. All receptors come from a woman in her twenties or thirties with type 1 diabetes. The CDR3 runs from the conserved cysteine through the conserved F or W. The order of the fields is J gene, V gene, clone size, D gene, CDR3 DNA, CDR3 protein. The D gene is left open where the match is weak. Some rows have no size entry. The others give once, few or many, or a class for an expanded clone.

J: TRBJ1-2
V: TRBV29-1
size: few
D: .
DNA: TGCAGCGTTCGATTATTAGTAGGCTACACCTTC
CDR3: CSVRLLVGYTF

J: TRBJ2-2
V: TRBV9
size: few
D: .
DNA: TGTGCCAGCAGCGTAGCGGCAGGGGCGAACACCGGGGAGCTGTTTTTT
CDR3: CASSVAAGANTGELFF

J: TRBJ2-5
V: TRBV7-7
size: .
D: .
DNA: TGTGCTAGCAGCTTAGTTGGGGGCGAGACCCAGTACTTC
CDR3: CASSLVGGETQYF

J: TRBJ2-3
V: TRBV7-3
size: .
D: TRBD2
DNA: TGTGCCAGCAGCAAAGTAGCGGGAGTGGGGGCAGATACGCAGTATTTT
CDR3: CASSKVAGVGADTQYF

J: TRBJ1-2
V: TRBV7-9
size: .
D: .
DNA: TGTGCCAGCAGCAGATTCACAGGCCAAGGTTTTAACTATGGCTACACCTTC
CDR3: CASSRFTGQGFNYGYTF

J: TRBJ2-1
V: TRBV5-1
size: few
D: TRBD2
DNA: TGCGCCAGCAGCGTGTCTAGCGGGAGTTTCTACAATGAGCAGTTCTTC
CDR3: CASSVSSGSFYNEQFF

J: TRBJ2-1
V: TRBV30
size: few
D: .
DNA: TGTGCCTGGAGTGTTGGGACTCGTAGGTACAATGAGCAGTTCTTC
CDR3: CAWSVGTRRYNEQFF

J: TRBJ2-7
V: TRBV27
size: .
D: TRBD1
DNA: TGTGCCAGCAGTTTAAACAGGGGACGGAACGAGCAGTACTTC
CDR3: CASSLNRGRNEQYF

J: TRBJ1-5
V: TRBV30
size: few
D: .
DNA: TGTGCCTGGAGTGTGCAGGGAAGTTCGCCCCAGCATTTT
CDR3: CAWSVQGSSPQHF

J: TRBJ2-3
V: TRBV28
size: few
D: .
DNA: TGTGCCAGCAGTTCGGCGGCGGGCGATACGCAGTATTTT
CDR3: CASSSAAGDTQYF

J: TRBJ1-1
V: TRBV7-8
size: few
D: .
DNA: TGTGCCAGCAGCGGAAGGACAGTCGGCACTGAAGCTTTCTTT
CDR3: CASSGRTVGTEAFF

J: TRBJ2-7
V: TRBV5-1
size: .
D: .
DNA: TGCGCCAGCAGCTCGACTCCAGCCTACGAGCAGTACTTC
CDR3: CASSSTPAYEQYF

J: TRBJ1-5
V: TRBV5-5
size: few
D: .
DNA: TGTGCCAGCAGCCCGCAGGGTAGGGGCAATCAGCCCCAGCATTTT
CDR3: CASSPQGRGNQPQHF

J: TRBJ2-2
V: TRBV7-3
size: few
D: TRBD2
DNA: TGTGCCAGCAGCTTACAGAGCGGGGGTCTCACCGGGGAGCTGTTTTTT
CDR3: CASSLQSGGLTGELFF

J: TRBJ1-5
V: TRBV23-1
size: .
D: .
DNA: TGCGCCAGCAGTCAGGACCAAGCGGGGGGCGCGAATATTAGCAATCAGCCCCAGCATTTT
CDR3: CASSQDQAGGANISNQPQHF

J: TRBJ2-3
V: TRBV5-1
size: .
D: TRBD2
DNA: TGCGCCAGCAGCTTGACGGGGGAGGGAGCCACAGATACGCAGTATTTT
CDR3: CASSLTGEGATDTQYF

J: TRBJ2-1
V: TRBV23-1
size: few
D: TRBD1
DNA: TGCGCCAGCAGTCATCCTCCGGGACAGGTCTTGAACAATGAGCAGTTCTTC
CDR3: CASSHPPGQVLNNEQFF

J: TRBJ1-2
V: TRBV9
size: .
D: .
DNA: TGTGCCAGCAGCGTAGGATCTAACAACTATGGCTACACCTTC
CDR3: CASSVGSNNYGYTF

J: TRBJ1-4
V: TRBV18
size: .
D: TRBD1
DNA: TGTGCCAGCTCAGGAACAGGGGCGGCAACTAATGAAAAACTGTTTTTT
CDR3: CASSGTGAATNEKLFF

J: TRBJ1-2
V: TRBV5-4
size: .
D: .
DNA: TGTGCCAGCAGCTTGGGTTGGGGGCAAGAGGGCTACACCTTC
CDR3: CASSLGWGQEGYTF

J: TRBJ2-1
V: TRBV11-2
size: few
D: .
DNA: TGTGCCAGCAGCTCGGGACTGAACAATGAGCAGTTCTTC
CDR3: CASSSGLNNEQFF

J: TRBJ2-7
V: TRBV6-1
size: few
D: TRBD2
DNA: TGTGCCAGCAGGAGACTAGCGGGGACCCCTGGGCAGTACTTC
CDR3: CASRRLAGTPGQYF

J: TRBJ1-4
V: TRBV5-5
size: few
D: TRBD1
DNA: TGTGCCAGCAGCATACCACAGGGGACTAATGAAAAACTGTTTTTT
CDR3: CASSIPQGTNEKLFF

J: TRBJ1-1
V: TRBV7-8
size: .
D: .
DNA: TGTGCCAGCAGCTTAGTTGGACACGAAGCTTTCTTT
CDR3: CASSLVGHEAFF

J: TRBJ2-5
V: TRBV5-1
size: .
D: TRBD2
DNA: TGCGCCAGCAGCTTGCGGACTAGCGGGAGCCTACCAGGAGAGACCCAGTACTTC
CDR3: CASSLRTSGSLPGETQYF

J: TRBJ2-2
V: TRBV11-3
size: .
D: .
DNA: TGTGCCAGCAGCTTAGATCTGGGCGCGTCCGGGGAGCTGTTTTTT
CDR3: CASSLDLGASGELFF

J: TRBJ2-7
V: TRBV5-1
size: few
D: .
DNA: TGCGCCAGCAGCCCGGATTCAGGCGAGCAGTACTTC
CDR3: CASSPDSGEQYF

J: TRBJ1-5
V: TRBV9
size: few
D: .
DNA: TGTGCCAGCAGCGTAGCAGGGAATAGCAATCAGCCCCAGCATTTT
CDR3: CASSVAGNSNQPQHF

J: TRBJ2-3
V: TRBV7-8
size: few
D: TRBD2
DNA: TGTGCCAGCAGCTTAGGGGGGTCTAGCGGGGGCACAGATACGCAGTATTTT
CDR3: CASSLGGSSGGTDTQYF

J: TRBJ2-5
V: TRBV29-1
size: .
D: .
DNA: TGCAGCGTTGACCTCCAAGAGACCCAGTACTTC
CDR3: CSVDLQETQYF

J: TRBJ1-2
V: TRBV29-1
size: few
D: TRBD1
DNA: TGCAGCGTGGGGGACAGAAACTATGGCTACACCTTC
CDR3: CSVGDRNYGYTF

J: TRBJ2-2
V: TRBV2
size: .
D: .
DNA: TGTGCCAGCAGACGACTCGCGAACACCGGGGAGCTGTTTTTT
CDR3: CASRRLANTGELFF

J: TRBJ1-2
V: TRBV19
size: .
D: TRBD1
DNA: TGTGCCAGTAGTATGGAGGGGACAGTCTATGGCTACACCTTC
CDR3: CASSMEGTVYGYTF

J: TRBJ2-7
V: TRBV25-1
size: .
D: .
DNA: TGTGCCAGCAGTGAATCGTTGGCAGGGCGGAACGAGCAGTACTTC
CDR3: CASSESLAGRNEQYF

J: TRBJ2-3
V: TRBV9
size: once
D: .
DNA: TGCGCCAGCAGCCCCCCCGCCTATTCCACAGATACGCAGTATTTT
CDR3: CASSPPAYSTDTQYF

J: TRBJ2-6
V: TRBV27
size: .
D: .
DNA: TGTGCCAGCAGTTTCAGGCGGGGCTCTGGGGCCAACGTCCTGACTTTC
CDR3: CASSFRRGSGANVLTF

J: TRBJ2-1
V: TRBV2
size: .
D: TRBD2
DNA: TGTGCCAGCACCCCGACTAGCGGGAGAGGTAGTGAGCAGTTCTTC
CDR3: CASTPTSGRGSEQFF

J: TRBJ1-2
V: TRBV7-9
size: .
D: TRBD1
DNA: TGTGCCAGCAGCCCGCGGACAGGGTCGGATGGCTACACCTTC
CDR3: CASSPRTGSDGYTF

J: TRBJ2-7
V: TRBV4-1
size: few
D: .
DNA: TGCGCCAGCAGCCAAGTCCCCGGACAACCGAGCTCCTACGAGCAGTACTTC
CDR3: CASSQVPGQPSSYEQYF

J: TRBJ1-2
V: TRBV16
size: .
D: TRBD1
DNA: TGTGCCAGCAGCCATACAGACAGGGGCTATGGCTACACCTTC
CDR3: CASSHTDRGYGYTF

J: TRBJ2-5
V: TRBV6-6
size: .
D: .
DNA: TGTGCATTAGGGGAAGAGACCCAGTACTTC
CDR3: CALGEETQYF

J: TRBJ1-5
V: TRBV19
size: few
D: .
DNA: TGTGCCAGTGCAAACCCCGCAGGGGGCAATCAGCCCCAGCATTTT
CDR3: CASANPAGGNQPQHF

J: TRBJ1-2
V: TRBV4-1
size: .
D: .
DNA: TGCGCCAGCAGCTCCGACTTTGACCCGAACTATGGCTACACCTTC
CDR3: CASSSDFDPNYGYTF

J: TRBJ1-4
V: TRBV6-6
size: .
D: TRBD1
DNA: TGTGCCAGCAGTTACTACGGGACAGGGAATGAAAAACTGTTTTTT
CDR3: CASSYYGTGNEKLFF

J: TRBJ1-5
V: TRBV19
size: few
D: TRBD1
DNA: TGTGCCAGTAGAACCTCTCCGACAGGGCTGCAGCCCCAGCATTTT
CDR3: CASRTSPTGLQPQHF

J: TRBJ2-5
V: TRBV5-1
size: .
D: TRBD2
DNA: TGCGCCAGCAGCGCGACTAGCGGCCAAGAGACCCAGTACTTC
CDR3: CASSATSGQETQYF

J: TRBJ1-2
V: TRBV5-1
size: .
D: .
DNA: TGCGCCAGCAGCTTGGACGTGACAGTCAACTATGGCTACACCTTC
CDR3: CASSLDVTVNYGYTF

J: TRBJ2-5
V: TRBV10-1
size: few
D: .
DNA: TGCGCCAGCAGCGCGGGACGACGGGAGACCCAGTACTTC
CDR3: CASSAGRRETQYF